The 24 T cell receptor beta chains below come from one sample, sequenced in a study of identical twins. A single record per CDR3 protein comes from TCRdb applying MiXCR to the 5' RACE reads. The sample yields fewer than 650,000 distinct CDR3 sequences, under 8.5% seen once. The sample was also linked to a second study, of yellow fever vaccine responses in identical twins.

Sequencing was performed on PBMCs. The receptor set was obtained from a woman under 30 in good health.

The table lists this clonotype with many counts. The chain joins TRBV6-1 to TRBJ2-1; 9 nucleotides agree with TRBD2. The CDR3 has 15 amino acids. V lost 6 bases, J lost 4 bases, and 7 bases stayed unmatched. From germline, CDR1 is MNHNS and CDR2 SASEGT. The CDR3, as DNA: TGTGCCAGCAGCCTTAGCGGGAGTCTGTACAATGAGCAGTTCTTC. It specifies CASSLSGSLYNEQFF.

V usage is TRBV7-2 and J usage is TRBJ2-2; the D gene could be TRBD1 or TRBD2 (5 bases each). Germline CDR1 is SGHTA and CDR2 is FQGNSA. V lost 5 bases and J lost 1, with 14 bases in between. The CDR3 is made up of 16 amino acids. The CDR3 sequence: CASSPSGQLNTGELFF. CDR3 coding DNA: TGTGCCAGCAGCCCATCGGGGCAATTGAACACCGGGGAGCTGTTTTTT.

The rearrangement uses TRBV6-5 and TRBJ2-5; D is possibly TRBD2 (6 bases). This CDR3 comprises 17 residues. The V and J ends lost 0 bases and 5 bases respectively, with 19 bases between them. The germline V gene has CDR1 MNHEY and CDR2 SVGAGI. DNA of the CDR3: TGTGCCAGCAGTTACTCGATTGGAGGGGATGGTGGCGAGACCCAGTACTTC. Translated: CASSYSIGGDGGETQYF.

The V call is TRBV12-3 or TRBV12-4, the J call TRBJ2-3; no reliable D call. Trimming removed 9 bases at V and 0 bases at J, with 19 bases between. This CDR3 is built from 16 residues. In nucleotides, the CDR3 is TGTGCCAGTAAGGCCCGAGTTACTCGCAGCACAGATACGCAGTATTTT. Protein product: CASKARVTRSTDTQYF.

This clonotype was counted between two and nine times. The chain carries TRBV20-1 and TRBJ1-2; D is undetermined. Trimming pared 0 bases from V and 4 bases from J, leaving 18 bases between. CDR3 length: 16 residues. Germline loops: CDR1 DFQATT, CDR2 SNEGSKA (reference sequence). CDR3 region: CSARDSLLGAAYGYTF. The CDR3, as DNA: TGCAGTGCTAGAGATTCTCTGTTGGGCGCCGCCTATGGCTACACCTTC.

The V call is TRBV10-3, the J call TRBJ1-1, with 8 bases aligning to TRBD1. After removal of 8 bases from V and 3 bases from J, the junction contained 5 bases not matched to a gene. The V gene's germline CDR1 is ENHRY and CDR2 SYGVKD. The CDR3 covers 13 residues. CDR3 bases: TGTGCCATCCTGGGACAGGAGCACACTGAAGCTTTCTTT. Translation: CAILGQEHTEAFF.

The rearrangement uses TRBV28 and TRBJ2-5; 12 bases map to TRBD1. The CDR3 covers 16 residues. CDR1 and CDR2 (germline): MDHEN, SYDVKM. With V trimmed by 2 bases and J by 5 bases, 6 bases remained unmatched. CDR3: CASSLIGTGGRETQYF. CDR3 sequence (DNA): TGTGCCAGCAGTTTAATCGGGACAGGGGGCCGGGAGACCCAGTACTTC. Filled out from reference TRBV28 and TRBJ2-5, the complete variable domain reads DVKVTQSSRYLVKRTGEKVFLECVQDMDHENMFWYRQDPGLGLRLIYFSYDVKMKEKGDIPEGYSVSREKKERFSLILESASTNQTSMYLCASSLIGTGGRETQYFGPGTRLLVL.

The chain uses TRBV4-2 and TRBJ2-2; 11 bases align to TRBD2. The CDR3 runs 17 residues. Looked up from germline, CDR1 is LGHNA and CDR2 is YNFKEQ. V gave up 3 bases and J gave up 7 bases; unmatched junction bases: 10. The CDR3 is CASSQGLLAGEVGELFF. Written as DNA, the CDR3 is TGTGCCAGCAGCCAGGGGCTACTAGCGGGAGAAGTCGGGGAGCTGTTTTTT.

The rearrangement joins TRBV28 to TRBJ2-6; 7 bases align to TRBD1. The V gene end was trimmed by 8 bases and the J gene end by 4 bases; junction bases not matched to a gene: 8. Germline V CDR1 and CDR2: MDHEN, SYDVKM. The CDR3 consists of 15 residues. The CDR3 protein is CASYSTGDGANVLTF. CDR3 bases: TGTGCCAGCTACTCTACAGGGGACGGGGCCAACGTCCTGACTTTC.

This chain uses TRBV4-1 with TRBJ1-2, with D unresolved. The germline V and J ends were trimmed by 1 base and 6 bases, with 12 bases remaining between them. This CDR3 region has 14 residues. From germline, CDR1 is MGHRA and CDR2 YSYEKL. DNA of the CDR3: TGCGCCAGCAGCCAAGCCACAATTGGGAATGGCTACACCTTC. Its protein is CASSQATIGNGYTF.

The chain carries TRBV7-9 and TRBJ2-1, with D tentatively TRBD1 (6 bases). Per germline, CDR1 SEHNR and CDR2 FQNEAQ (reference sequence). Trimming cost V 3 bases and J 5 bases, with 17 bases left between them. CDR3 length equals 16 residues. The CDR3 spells CASSFGRGLPNNEQFF. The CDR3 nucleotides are TGTGCCAGCAGCTTCGGCAGGGGTCTCCCCAACAATGAGCAGTTCTTC. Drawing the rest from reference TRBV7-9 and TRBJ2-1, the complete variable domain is DTGVSQNPRHKITKRGQNVTFRCDPISEHNRLYWYRQTLGQGPEFLTYFQNEAQLEKSRLLSDRFSAERPKGSFSTLEIQRTEQGDSAMYLCASSFGRGLPNNEQFFGPGTRLTVL.

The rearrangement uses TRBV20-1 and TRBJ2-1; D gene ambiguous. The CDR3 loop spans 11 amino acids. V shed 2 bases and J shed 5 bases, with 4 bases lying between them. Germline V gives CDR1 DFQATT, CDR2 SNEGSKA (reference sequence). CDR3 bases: TGCAGTGCTAGACACAACAATGAGCAGTTCTTC. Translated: CSARHNNEQFF.

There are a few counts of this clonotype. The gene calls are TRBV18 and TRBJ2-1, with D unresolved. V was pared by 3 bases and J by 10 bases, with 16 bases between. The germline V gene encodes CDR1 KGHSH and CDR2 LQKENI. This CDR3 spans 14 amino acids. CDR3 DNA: TGTGCCAGCTCACCCGGTAGGACCGACCAAGAGCAGTTCTTC. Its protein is CASSPGRTDQEQFF.

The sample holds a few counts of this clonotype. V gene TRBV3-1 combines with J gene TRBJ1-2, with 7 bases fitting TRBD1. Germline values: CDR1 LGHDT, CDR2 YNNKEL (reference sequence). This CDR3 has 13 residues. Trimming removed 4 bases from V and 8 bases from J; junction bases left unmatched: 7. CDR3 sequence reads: CASSPTGEGGYTF. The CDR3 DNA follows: TGTGCCAGCAGCCCTACAGGGGAAGGCGGCTACACCTTC.

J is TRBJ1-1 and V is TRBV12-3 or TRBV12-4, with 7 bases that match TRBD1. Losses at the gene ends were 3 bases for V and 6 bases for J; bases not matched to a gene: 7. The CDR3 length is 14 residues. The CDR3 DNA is TGTGCCAGCAGTTTCATGACAGGGAGGGCTGAAGCTTTCTTT. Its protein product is CASSFMTGRAEAFF.

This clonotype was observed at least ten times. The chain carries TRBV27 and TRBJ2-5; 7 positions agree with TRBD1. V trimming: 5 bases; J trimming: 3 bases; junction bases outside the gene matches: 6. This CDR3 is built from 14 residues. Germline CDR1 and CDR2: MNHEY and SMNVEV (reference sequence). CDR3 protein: CASSPSTGKETQYF. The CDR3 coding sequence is TGTGCCAGCAGTCCTTCGACAGGGAAAGAGACCCAGTACTTC.

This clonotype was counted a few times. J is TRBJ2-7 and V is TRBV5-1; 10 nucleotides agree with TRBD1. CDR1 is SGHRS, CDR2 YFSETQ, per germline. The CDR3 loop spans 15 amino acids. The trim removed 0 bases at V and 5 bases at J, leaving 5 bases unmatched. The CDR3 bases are TGCGCCAGCAGCTTGGCCCCGACAGGGGGCCACGAGCAGTACTTC. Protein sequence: CASSLAPTGGHEQYF.

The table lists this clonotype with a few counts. DNA for the CDR3: TGTGCCACCAGCAGAGAGGGACAGACTAATGAAAAACTGTTTTTT. Its protein is CATSREGQTNEKLFF. This chain uses TRBV15 with TRBJ1-4; 7 nucleotides line up with TRBD1. Germline V gives CDR1 LNHNV, CDR2 YYDKDF (reference sequence). The V gene end was trimmed by 0 bases and the J gene end by 2 bases; junction bases not matched to a gene: 0. This CDR3 region has 15 residues.

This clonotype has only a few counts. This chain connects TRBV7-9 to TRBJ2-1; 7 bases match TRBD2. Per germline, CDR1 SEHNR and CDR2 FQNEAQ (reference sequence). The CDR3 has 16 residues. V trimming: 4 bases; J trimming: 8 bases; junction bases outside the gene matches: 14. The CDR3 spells CASSSPTSQAFDEQFF. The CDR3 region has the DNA TGTGCCAGCAGCTCTCCGACTAGCCAAGCGTTTGATGAGCAGTTCTTC.

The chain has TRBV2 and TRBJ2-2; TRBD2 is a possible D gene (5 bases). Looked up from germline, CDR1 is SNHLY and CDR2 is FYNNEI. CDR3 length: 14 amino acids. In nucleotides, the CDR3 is TGTGCTTGCAATCGGAGGAGTGGCCCCGGGGAGCTGTTTTTT. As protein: CACNRRSGPGELFF.

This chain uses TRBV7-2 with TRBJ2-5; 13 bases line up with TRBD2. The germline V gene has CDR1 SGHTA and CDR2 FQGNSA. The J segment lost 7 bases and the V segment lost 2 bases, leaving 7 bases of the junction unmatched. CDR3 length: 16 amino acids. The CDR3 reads CASSLWGTSGMGTQYF. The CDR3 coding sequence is TGTGCCAGCAGCTTATGGGGGACTAGCGGGATGGGGACCCAGTACTTC.

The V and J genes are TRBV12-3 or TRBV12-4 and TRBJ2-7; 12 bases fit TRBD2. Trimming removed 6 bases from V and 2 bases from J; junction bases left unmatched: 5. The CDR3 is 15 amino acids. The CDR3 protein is CASSLAGGPPYEQYF. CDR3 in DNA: TGTGCCAGCAGCCTAGCGGGAGGGCCCCCCTACGAGCAGTACTTC.

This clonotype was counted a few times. CDR3 sequence: CSVEDWSKNIQYF. CDR3 in DNA: TGCAGCGTTGAGGACTGGTCTAAAAACATTCAGTACTTC. V is TRBV29-1 and J is TRBJ2-4; the D gene is possibly TRBD2 (5 bases). The germline V and J ends were trimmed by 3 bases and 4 bases, with 10 bases remaining between them. This CDR3 has 13 residues. The germline CDR1 and CDR2 sequences are SQVTM and ANQGSEA.

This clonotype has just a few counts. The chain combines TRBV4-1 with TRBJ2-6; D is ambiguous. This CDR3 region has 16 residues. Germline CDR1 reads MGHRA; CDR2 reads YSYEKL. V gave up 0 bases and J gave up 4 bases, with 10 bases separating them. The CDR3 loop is CASSQEAGLGANVLTF. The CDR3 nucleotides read TGCGCCAGCAGCCAAGAAGCAGGTCTAGGGGCCAACGTCCTGACTTTC.